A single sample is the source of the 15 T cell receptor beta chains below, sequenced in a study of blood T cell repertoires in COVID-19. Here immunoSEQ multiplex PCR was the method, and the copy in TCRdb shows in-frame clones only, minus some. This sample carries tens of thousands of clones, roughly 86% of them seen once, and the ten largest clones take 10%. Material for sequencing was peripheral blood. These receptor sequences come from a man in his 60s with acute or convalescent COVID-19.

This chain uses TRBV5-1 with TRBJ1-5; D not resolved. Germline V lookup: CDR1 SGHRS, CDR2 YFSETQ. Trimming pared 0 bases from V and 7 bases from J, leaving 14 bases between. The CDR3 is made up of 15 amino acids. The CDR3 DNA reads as TGCGCCAGCAGCTTGGCTGGGGAGAATACACAGCCCCAGCATTTT. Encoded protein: CASSLAGENTQPQHF.

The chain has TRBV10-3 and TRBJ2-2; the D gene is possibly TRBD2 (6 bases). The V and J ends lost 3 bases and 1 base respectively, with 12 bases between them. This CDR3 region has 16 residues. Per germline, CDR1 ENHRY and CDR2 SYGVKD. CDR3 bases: TGTGCCATCAGTGACCTAGCGTACCTGAACACCGGGGAGCTGTTTTTT. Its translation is CAISDLAYLNTGELFF.

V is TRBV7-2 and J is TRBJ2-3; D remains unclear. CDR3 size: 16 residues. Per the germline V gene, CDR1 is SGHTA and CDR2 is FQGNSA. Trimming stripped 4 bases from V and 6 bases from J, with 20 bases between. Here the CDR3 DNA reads TGTGCCAGCAGCTCAACTGGGTTTACAAACGGGGATACGCAGTATTTT. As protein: CASSSTGFTNGDTQYF.

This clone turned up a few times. CDR3 amino acids: CASSLVGGLGSYEQYF. Here the CDR3 DNA reads TGTGCCAGCAGCTTAGTTGGGGGCTTGGGCTCCTACGAGCAGTACTTC. The V and J genes are TRBV7-2 and TRBJ2-7; D perhaps matches TRBD1 (6 bases). Germline values: CDR1 SGHTA, CDR2 FQGNSA. The CDR3 has 16 amino acids. Trimming removed 1 base from V and 0 bases from J, with 13 bases in between.

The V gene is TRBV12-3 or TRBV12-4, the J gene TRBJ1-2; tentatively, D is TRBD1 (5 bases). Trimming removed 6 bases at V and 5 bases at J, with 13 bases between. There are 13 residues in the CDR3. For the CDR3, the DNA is TGTGCCAGCAGCCTCAGGGAGGTTTATGGCTACACCTTC. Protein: CASSLREVYGYTF.

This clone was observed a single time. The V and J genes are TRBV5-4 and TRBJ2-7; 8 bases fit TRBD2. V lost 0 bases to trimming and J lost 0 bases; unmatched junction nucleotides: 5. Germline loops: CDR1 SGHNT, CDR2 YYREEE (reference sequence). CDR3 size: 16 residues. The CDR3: CASSLGSGSLSYEQYF. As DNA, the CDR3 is TGTGCCAGCAGCTTGGGGAGCGGGAGCCTCTCCTACGAGCAGTACTTC.

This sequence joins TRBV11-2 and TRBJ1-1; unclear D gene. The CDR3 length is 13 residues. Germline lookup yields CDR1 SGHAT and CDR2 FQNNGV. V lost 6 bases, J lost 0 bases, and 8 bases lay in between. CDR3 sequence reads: CASSSHLNTEAFF. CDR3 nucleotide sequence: TGTGCCAGCAGTTCCCATTTGAACACTGAAGCTTTCTTT.

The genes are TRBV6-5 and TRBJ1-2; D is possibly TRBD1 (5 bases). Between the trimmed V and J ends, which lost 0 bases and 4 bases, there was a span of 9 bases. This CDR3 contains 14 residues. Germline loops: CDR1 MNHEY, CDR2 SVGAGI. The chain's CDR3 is CASSYSQGGYGYTF. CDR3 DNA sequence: TGTGCCAGCAGTTACTCCCAGGGCGGCTATGGCTACACCTTC.

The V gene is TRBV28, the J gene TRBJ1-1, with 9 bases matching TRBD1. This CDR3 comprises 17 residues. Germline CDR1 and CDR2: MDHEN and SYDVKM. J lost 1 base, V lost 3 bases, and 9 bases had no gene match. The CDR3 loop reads CASSFNRGRFENTEAFF. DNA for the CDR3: TGTGCCAGCAGTTTCAACAGGGGGCGATTTGAGAACACTGAAGCTTTCTTT.

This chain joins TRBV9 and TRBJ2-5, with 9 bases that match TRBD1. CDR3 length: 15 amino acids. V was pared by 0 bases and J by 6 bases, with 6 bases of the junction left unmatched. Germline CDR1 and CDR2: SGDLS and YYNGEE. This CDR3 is CASSVGGQGLQTQYF. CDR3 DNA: TGTGCCAGCAGCGTAGGGGGACAGGGCTTGCAGACCCAGTACTTC.

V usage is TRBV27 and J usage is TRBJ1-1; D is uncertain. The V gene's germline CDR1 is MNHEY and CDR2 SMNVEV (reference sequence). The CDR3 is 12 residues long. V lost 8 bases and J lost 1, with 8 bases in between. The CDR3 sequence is CASRDPNTEAFF. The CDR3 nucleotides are TGTGCCAGCCGAGATCCGAACACTGAAGCTTTCTTT.

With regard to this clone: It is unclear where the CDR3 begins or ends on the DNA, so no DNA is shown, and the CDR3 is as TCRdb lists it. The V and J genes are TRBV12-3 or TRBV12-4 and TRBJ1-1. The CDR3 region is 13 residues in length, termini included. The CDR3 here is CASSSSGTREAFF.

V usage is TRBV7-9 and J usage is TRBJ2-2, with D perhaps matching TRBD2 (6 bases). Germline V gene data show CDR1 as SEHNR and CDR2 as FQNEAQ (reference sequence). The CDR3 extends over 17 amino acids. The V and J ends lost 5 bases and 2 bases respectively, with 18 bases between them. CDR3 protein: CASSPRGSQKNTGELFF. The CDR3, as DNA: TGTGCCAGCAGCCCCCGGGGGTCCCAGAAAAACACCGGGGAGCTGTTTTTT. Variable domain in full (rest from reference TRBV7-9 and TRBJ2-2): DTGVSQNPRHKITKRGQNVTFRCDPISEHNRLYWYRQTLGQGPEFLTYFQNEAQLEKSRLLSDRFSAERPKGSFSTLEIQRTEQGDSAMYLCASSPRGSQKNTGELFFGEGSRLTVL.

The chain's CDR3 is CASSRWSGRASYEQYF. CDR3 DNA: TGTGCCAGCAGCCGTTGGAGCGGGAGGGCCTCCTACGAGCAGTACTTC. The chain combines TRBV27 with TRBJ2-7, with TRBD2 identical over 10 bases. V lost 6 bases to trimming and J lost 0 bases; unmatched junction nucleotides: 8. The CDR3 is 16 residues long. The V gene's germline CDR1 is MNHEY and CDR2 SMNVEV (reference sequence).

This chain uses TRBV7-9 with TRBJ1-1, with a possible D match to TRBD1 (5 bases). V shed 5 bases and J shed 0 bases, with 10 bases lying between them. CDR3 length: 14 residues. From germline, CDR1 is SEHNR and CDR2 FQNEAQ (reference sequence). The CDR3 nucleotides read TGTGCCAGCAGCCTGACAGCCTTGAACACTGAAGCTTTCTTT. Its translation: CASSLTALNTEAFF.